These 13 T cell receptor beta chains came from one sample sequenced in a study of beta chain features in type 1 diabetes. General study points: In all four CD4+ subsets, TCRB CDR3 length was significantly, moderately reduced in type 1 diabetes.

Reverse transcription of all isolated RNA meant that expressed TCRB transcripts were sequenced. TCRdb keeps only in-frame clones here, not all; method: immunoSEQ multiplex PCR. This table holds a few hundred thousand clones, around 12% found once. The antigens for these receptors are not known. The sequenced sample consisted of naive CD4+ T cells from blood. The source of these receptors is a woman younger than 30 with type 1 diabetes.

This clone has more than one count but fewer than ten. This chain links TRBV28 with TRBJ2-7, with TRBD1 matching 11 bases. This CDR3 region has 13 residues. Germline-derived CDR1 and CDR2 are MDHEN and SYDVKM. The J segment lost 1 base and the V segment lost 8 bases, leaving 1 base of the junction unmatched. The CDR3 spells CASWDRGSYEQYF. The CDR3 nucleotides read TGTGCCAGCTGGGACAGGGGGTCCTACGAGCAGTACTTC.

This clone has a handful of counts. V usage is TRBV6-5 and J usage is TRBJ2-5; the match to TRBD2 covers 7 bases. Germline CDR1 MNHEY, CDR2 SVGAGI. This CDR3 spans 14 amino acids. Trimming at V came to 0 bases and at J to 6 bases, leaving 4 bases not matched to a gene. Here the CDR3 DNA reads TGTGCCAGCAGTTACTCTGGGGGGGAGAAGACCCAGTACTTC. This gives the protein CASSYSGGEKTQYF.

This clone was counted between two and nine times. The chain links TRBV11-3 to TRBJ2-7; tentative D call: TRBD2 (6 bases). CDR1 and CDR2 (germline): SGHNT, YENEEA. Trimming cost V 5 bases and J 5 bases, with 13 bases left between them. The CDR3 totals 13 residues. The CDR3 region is CASSPTGGDEQYF. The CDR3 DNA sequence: TGTGCCAGCAGCCCTACCGGGGGTGACGAGCAGTACTTC.

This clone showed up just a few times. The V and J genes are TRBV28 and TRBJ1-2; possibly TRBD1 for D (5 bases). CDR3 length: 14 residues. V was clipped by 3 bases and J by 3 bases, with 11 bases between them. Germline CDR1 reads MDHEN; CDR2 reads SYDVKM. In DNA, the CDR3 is TGTGCCAGCAGTTTGCCAGGGCTGGACTATGGCTACACCTTC. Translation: CASSLPGLDYGYTF.

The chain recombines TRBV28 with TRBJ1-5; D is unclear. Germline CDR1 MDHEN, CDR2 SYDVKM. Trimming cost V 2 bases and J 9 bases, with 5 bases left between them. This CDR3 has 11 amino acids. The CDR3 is CASSLLGPQHF. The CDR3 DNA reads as TGTGCCAGCAGTTTACTAGGGCCCCAGCATTTT.

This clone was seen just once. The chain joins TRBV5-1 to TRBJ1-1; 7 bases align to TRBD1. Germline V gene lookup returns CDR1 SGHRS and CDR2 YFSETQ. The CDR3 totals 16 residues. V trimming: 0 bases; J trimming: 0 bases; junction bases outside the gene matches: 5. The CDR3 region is CASSLEAGGMNTEAFF. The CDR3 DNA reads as TGCGCCAGCAGCTTGGAGGCAGGGGGGATGAACACTGAAGCTTTCTTT.

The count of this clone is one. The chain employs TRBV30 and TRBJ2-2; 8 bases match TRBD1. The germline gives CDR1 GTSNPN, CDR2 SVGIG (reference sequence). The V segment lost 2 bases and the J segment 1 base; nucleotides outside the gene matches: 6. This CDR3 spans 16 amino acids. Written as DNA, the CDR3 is TGTGCCTGGAGTATCATAGGGACAGGGAACACCGGGGAGCTGTTTTTT. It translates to CAWSIIGTGNTGELFF.

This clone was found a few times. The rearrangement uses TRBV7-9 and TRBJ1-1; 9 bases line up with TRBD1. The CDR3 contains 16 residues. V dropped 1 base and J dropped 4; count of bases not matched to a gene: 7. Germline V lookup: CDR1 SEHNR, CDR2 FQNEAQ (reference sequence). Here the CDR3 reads CASSLGSGQGGTEAFF. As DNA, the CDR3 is TGTGCCAGCAGCTTAGGCTCGGGACAGGGTGGCACTGAAGCTTTCTTT.

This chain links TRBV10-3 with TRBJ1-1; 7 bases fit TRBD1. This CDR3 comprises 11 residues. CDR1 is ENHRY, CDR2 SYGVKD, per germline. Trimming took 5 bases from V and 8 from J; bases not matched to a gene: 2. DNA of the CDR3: TGTGCCATCAGTCGACAGGGAGAAGCTTTCTTT. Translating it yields CAISRQGEAFF.

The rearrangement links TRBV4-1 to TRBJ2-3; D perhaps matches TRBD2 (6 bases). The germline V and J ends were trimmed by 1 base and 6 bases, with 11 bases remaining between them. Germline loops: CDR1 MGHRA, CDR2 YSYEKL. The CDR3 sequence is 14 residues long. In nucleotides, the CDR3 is TGCGCCAGCAGCCAAGTCGGGAGTGCCGATACGCAGTATTTT. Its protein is CASSQVGSADTQYF.

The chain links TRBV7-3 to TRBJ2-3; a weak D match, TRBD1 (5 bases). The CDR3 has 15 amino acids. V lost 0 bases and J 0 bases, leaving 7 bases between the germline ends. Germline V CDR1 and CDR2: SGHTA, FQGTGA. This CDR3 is CASSLTGPSTDTQYF. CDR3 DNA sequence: TGTGCCAGCAGCTTAACGGGGCCTAGCACAGATACGCAGTATTTT.

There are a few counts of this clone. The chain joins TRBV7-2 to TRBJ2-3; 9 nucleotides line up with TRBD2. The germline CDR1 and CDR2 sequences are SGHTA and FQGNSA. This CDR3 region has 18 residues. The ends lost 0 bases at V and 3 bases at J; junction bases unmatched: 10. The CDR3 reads CASSLALAGVRGTDTQYF. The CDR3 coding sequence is TGTGCCAGCAGCTTAGCGTTAGCGGGAGTAAGGGGAACAGATACGCAGTATTTT.

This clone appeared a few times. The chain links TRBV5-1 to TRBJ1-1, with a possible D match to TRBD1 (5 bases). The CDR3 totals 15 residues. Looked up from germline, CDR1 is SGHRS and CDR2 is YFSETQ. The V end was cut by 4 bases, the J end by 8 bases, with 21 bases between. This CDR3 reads CASSNPQRTGEEAFF. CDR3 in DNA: TGCGCCAGCAGCAACCCCCAAAGGACGGGGGAGGAAGCTTTCTTT.